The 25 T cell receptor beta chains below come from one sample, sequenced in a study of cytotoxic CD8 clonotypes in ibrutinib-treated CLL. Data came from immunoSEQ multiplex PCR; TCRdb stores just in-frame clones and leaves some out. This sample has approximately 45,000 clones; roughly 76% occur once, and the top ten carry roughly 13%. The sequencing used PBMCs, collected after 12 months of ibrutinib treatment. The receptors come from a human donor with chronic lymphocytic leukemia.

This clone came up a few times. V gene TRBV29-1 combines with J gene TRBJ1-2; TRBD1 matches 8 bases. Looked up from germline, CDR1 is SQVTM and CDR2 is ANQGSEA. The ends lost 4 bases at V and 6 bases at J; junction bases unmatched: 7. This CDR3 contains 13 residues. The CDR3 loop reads CSVGRTGIDGYTF. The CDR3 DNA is TGCAGCGTTGGGCGGACAGGGATAGATGGCTACACCTTC.

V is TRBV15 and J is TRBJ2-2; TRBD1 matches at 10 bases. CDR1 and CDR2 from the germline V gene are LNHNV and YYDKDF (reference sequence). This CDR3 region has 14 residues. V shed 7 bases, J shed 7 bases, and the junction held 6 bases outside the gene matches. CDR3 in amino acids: CATTPTGGFGELFF. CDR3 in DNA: TGTGCCACCACCCCGACAGGGGGCTTCGGGGAGCTGTTTTTT.

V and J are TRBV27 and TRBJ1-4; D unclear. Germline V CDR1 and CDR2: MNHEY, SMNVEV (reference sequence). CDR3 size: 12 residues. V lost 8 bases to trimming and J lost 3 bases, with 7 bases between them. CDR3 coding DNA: TGTGCCAGCGGGGAGCCTAATGAAAAACTGTTTTTT. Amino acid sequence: CASGEPNEKLFF.

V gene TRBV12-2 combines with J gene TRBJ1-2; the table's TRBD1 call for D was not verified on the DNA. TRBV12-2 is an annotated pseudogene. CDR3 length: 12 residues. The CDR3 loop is CASRIPRGHYTF. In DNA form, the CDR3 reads TGTGCAAGTCGCATCCCAAGGGGGCACTACACCTTC.

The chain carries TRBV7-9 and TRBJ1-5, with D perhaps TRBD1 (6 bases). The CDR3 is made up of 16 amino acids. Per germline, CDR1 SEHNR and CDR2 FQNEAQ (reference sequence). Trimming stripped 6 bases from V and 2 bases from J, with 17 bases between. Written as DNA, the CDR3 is TGTGCCAGCAGTTCCACCGCAGGGGCTGGCAATCAGCCCCAGCATTTT. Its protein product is CASSSTAGAGNQPQHF.

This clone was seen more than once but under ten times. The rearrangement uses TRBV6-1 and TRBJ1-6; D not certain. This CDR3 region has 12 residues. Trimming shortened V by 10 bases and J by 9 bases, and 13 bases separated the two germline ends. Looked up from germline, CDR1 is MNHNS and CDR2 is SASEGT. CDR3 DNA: TGTGCCACCCGCCCCGTGGGTTCACCCCTCCACTTT. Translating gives CATRPVGSPLHF.

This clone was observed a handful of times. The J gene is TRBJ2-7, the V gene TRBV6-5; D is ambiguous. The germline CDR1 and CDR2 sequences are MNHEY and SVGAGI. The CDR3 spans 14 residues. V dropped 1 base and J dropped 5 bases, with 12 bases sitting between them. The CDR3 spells CASSYLTPRDEQYF. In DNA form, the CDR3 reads TGTGCCAGCAGTTACTTGACTCCCCGGGACGAGCAGTACTTC.

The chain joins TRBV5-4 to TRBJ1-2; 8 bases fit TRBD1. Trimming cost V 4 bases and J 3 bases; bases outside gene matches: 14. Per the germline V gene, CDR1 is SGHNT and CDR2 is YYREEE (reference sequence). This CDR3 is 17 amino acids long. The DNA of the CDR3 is TGTGCCAGCAGCCAAGATTACAGGGGGGGATTTTACTATGGCTACACCTTC. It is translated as CASSQDYRGGFYYGYTF. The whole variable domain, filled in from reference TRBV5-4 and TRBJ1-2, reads ETGVTQSPTHLIKTRGQQVTLRCSSQSGHNTVSWYQQALGQGPQFIFQYYREEENGRGNFPPRFSGLQFPNYSSELNVNALELDDSALYLCASSQDYRGGFYYGYTFGSGTRLTVV.

The CDR3 nucleotides read TGTGCCAGTAGTACGAGGGTTGAAACTGAAGCTTTCTTT. It translates to CASSTRVETEAFF. The J gene is TRBJ1-1, the V gene TRBV19; the D is unclear. The CDR3 length is 13 residues. The V end was cut by 4 bases, the J end by 5 bases, with 11 bases between. CDR1 LNHDA and CDR2 SQIVND come from the germline V gene (reference sequence).

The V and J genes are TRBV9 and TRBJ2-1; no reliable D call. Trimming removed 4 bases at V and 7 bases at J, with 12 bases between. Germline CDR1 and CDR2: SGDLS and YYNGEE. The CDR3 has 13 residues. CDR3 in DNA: TGTGCCAGCAGCCCCAGGAACCGAAATGAGCAGTTCTTC. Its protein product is CASSPRNRNEQFF.

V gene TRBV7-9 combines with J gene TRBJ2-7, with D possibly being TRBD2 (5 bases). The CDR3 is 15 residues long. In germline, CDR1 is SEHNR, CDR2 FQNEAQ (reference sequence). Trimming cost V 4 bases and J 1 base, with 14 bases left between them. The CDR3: CASSSDSGWSYEQYF. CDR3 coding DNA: TGTGCCAGCAGCTCGGACTCTGGATGGTCCTACGAGCAGTACTTC.

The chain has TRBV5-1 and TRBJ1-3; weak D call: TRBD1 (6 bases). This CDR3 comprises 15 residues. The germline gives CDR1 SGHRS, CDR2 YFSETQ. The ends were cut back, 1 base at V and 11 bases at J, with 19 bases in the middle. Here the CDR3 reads CASSLLGTLGGPIYF. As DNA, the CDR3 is TGCGCCAGCAGCTTGTTGGGCACGCTGGGGGGCCCCATATATTTT.

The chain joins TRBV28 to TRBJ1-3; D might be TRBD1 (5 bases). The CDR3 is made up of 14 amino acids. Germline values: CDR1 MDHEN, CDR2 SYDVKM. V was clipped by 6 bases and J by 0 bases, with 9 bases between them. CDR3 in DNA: TGTGCCAGCAGGCTGGGGGACTCTGGAAACACCATATATTTT. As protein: CASRLGDSGNTIYF. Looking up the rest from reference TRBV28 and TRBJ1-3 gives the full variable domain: DVKVTQSSRYLVKRTGEKVFLECVQDMDHENMFWYRQDPGLGLRLIYFSYDVKMKEKGDIPEGYSVSREKKERFSLILESASTNQTSMYLCASRLGDSGNTIYFGEGSWLTVV.

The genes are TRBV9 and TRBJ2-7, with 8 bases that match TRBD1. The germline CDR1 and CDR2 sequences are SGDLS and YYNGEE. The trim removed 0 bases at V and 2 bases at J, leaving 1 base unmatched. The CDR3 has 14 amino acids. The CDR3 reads CASSVGDRPYEQYF. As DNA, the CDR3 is TGTGCCAGCAGCGTAGGGGACAGGCCCTACGAGCAGTACTTC.

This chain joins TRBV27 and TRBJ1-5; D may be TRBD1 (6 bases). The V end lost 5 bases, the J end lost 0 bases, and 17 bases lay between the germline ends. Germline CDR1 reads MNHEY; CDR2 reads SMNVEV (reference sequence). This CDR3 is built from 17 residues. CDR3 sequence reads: CASSPLTGFYSNQPQHF. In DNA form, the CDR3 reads TGTGCCAGCAGTCCGCTTACAGGGTTCTATAGCAATCAGCCCCAGCATTTT.

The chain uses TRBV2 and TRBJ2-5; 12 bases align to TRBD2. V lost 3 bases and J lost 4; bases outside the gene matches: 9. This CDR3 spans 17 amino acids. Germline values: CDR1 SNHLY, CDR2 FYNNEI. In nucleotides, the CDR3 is TGTGCCAGCAGTGATCCTAGCGGGGGGGCTCTGAGAGAGACCCAGTACTTC. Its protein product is CASSDPSGGALRETQYF. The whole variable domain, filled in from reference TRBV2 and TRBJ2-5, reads EPEVTQTPSHQVTQMGQEVILRCVPISNHLYFYWYRQILGQKVEFLVSFYNNEISEKSEIFDDQFSVERPDGSNFTLKIRSTKLEDSAMYFCASSDPSGGALRETQYFGPGTRLLVL.

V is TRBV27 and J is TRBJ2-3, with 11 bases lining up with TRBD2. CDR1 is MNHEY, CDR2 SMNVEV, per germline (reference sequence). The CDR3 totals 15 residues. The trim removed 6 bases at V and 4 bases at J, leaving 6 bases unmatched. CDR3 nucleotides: TGTGCCAGCAGCTGGCTAGCGGGGGGCTCAGATACGCAGTATTTT. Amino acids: CASSWLAGGSDTQYF.

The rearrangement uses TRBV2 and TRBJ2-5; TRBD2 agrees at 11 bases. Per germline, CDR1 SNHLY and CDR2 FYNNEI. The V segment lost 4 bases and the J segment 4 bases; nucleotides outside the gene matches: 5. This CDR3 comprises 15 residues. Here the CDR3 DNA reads TGTGCCAGCAGTGTTCTGGGACTAGCGGCAGAGACCCAGTACTTC. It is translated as CASSVLGLAAETQYF.

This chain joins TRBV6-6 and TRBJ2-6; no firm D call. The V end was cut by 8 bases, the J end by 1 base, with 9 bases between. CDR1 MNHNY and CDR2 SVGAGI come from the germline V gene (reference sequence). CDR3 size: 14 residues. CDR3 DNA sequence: TGTGCCAGCCGAGACCAATCTGGGGCCAACGTCCTGACTTTC. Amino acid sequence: CASRDQSGANVLTF.

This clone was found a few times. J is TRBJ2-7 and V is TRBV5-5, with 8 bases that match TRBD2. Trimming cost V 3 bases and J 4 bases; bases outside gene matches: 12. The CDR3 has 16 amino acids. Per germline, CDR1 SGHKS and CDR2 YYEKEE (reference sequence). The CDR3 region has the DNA TGTGCCAGCAGCTCCCGGGAGGGGTCCGCCTCTTACGAGCAGTACTTC. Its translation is CASSSREGSASYEQYF.

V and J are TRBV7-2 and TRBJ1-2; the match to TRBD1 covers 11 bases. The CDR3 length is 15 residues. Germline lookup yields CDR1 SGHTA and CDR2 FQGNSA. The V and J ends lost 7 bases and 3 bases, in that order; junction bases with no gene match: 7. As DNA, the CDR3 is TGTGCCAGCACTAAGGGGGGACAGGGGGACTATGGCTACACCTTC. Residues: CASTKGGQGDYGYTF.

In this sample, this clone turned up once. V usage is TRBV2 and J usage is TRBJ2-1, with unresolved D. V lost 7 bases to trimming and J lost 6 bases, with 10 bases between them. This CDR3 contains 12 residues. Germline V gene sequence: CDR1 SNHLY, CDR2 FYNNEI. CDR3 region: CASKEVANEQFF. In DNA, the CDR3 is TGTGCCAGCAAAGAAGTAGCCAATGAGCAGTTCTTC. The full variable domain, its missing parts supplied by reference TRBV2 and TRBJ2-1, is EPEVTQTPSHQVTQMGQEVILRCVPISNHLYFYWYRQILGQKVEFLVSFYNNEISEKSEIFDDQFSVERPDGSNFTLKIRSTKLEDSAMYFCASKEVANEQFFGPGTRLTVL.

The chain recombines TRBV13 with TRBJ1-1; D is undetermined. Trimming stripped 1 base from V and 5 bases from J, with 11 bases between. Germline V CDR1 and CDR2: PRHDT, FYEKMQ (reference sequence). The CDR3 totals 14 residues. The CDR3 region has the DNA TGTGCCAGCAGCTTAGCGCAGCCCTGGACTGAAGCTTTCTTT. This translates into CASSLAQPWTEAFF.

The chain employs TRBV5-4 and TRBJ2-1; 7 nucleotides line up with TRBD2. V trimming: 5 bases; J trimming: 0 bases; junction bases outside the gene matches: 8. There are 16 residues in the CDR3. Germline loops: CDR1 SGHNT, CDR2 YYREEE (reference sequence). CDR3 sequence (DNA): TGTGCCAGCAGGGGGAGGGACCGGAGCTCCTACAATGAGCAGTTCTTC. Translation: CASRGRDRSSYNEQFF.

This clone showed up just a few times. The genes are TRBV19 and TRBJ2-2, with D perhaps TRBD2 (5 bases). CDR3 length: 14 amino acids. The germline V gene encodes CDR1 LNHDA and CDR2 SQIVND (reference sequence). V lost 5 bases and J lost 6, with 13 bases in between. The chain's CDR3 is CASSPLEVAGELFF. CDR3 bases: TGTGCCAGTAGTCCGTTGGAGGTTGCCGGGGAGCTGTTTTTT.